This entry is about one TCR beta chain. Clones were sequenced by immunoSEQ multiplex PCR, and TCRdb holds only the in-frame ones, with some missing. The table shows 250,000 to 300,000 clones, with about 89% occurring only once. In germline, CDR1 is LGHDT, CDR2 YNNKEL (reference sequence). The CDR3 runs 14 residues. J lost 4 bases, V lost 6 bases, and 7 bases had no gene match. This specimen comes from a study of blood T cell repertoires in COVID-19. About the study: Samples representing acute and convalescent COVID-19 were sourced from the United States, Italy and Spain. Sample material is recorded as cDNA or gDNA derived from T cells, B-cell-depleted T cells, or PBMCs.

Cohort placement rested on clinical history that participants reported themselves. Two consecutive negative NP/OP PCR tests, clearance, or resolved symptoms defined Cohort 3 recovery. The receptor comes from a middle-aged woman who had recovered from COVID-19. The rearrangement joins TRBV3-1 (or the pseudogene TRBV3-2) to TRBJ2-7; 9 bases map to TRBD2. The sample was PBMCs or T cells enriched from blood (not recorded which). In DNA, the CDR3 is TGTGCCAGCAGGGGGAGCGGGAGGCGGTACGAGCAGTACTTC. As protein: CASRGSGRRYEQYF.